This TCR beta chain was captured by sequencing in a study of control samples from healthy donors and cancer patients (dated by TCRdb to about 2020). About this clone itself: No cognate antigen has been identified for it. Base qualities are not at hand, and no much larger clone is one base apart.

CDR1 and CDR2 are drawn from the germline V gene: SNHLY, FYNNEI. V is shortened by 8 bases, J by 6 bases, and the region joining them spans 14 bases. Including the terminal cysteine and phenylalanine, the CDR3 comprises 13 residues. Just CDR3 DNA is preserved here, 39 bases in frame from base 1. Library preparation was by the immunoSEQ multiplex PCR assay. TCRdb obtained this table from immuneACCESS and retained in-frame rearrangements with V and J assigned. These tables miss some clones; where compared with another copy, unresolved V genes account for less than half of the shortfall, and the remainder is unexplained. The sample table lists 78,000 or so clones, roughly 87% of them with a count of one. The leading ten clones occupy over 3.5% of the sample.

The specimen sequenced was blood. Recombination joined TRBV2 with TRBJ1-5; TRBD1 is possibly the D segment (5 matching bases). The TCR was taken from a woman between 50 and 59 years old in good health. The CDR3 protein is CASSREDSQPQHF. The sequenced DNA: TGTGCCAGCTCCAGGGAGGATAGTCAGCCCCAGCATTTT.